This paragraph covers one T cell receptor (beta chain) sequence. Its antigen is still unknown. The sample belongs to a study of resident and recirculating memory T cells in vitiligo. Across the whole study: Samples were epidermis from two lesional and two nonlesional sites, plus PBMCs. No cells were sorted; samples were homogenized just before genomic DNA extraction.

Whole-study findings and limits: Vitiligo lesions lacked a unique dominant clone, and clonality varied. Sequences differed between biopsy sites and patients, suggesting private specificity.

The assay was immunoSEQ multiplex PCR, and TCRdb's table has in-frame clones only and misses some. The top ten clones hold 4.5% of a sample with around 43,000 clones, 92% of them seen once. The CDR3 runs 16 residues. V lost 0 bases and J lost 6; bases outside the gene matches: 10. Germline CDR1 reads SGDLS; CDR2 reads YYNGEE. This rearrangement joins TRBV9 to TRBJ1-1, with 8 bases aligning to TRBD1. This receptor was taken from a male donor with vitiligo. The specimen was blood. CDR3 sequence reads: CASSVDSGTGLSEAFF. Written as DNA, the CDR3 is TGTGCCAGCAGCGTAGATTCCGGGACAGGCCTCTCTGAAGCTTTCTTT.